What follows are 10 T cell receptor beta chains derived from one specimen sequenced in a study of blood T cell repertoires in COVID-19. TCRdb keeps only in-frame clones here, not all; method: immunoSEQ multiplex PCR. The table includes a few hundred thousand clones, roughly nine tenths detected once. Sequencing was carried out using PBMCs or T cells enriched from blood (not recorded which). These receptors were collected from a human donor in a cohort exposed to, infected with or recovered from COVID-19 (not recorded which). The donor label of this sample is uncertain.

V is TRBV7-2 and J is TRBJ1-1; D unresolved. The V and J ends lost 3 bases and 1 base respectively, with 6 bases between them. Germline V gene sequence: CDR1 SGHTA, CDR2 FQGNSA. The CDR3 sequence is 13 residues long. The CDR3 nucleotides are TGTGCCAGCAGCTTTGGCCCGAACACTGAAGCTTTCTTT. It yields the protein CASSFGPNTEAFF.

In its sample, this clone was seen once. The chain has TRBV5-4 and TRBJ2-7, with 10 bases fitting TRBD2. CDR1 and CDR2 (germline): SGHNT, YYREEE (reference sequence). Trimming at V came to 0 bases and at J to 5 bases, leaving 5 bases not matched to a gene. This CDR3 region has 15 residues. In DNA, the CDR3 is TGTGCCAGCAGCTTGGCTGGGACTAGCGACGACGAGCAGTACTTC. Residues: CASSLAGTSDDEQYF.

The gene calls are TRBV5-1 and TRBJ1-4; possible D gene TRBD1, 6 bases. Germline-derived CDR1 and CDR2 are SGHRS and YFSETQ. V was cut by 5 bases and J by 5 bases, with 13 bases left in between. CDR3 size: 14 residues. In nucleotides, the CDR3 is TGCGCCAGCAGTTTCCGGGACACCAATGAAAAACTGTTTTTT. It translates to CASSFRDTNEKLFF.

This rearrangement joins TRBV30 to TRBJ2-7, with a possible D match to TRBD1 (6 bases). The V gene's germline CDR1 is GTSNPN and CDR2 SVGIG (reference sequence). This CDR3 region has 15 residues. Trimming removed 4 bases at V and 3 bases at J, with 19 bases between. This CDR3 reads CAWTFEGARGYEQYF. The CDR3 region has the DNA TGTGCCTGGACCTTCGAGGGTGCCAGGGGCTACGAGCAGTACTTC.

The chain employs TRBV2 and TRBJ2-1; 7 positions match TRBD1. The germline gives CDR1 SNHLY, CDR2 FYNNEI. This CDR3 region has 14 residues. With 8 bases clipped from V and 0 bases from J, the junction kept 4 bases outside the gene matches. The CDR3: CASQGQSSYNEQFF. The DNA of the CDR3 is TGTGCCAGCCAGGGACAGAGCTCCTACAATGAGCAGTTCTTC.

This sequence joins TRBV7-2 and TRBJ2-7; D remains unclear. The CDR3 is 17 amino acids. V dropped 0 bases and J dropped 0 bases, with 15 bases sitting between them. Germline V lookup: CDR1 SGHTA, CDR2 FQGNSA. Written as DNA, the CDR3 is TGTGCCAGCAGCTTAGCAACAAGCGCGACCCTCTCCTACGAGCAGTACTTC. Its protein product is CASSLATSATLSYEQYF. Using reference TRBV7-2 and TRBJ2-7 for the parts outside the CDR3, the full variable domain is GAGVSQSPSNKVTEKGKDVELRCDPISGHTALYWYRQSLGQGLEFLIYFQGNSAPDKSGLPSDRFSAERTGGSVSTLTIQRTQQEDSAVYLCASSLATSATLSYEQYFGPGTRLTVT.

The chain recombines TRBV11-2 with TRBJ2-1; 7 bases are a match to TRBD2. Germline loops: CDR1 SGHAT, CDR2 FQNNGV. This CDR3 has 16 residues. With V trimmed by 1 base and J by 2 bases, 5 bases remained unmatched. The CDR3 sequence: CASSLVGGGTYNEQFF. The DNA for the CDR3 is TGTGCCAGCAGCTTAGTAGGCGGGGGTACCTACAATGAGCAGTTCTTC.

The V and J genes are TRBV2 and TRBJ1-5; D gene unclear. CDR1 and CDR2 (germline): SNHLY, FYNNEI. Trimming left V 2 bases short and J 6 bases short, with 5 bases between. CDR3 length: 12 amino acids. The CDR3 nucleotides read TGTGCCAGCAGTGAACGGGGTCAGCCCCAGCATTTT. As protein: CASSERGQPQHF.

The chain couples TRBV6-5 to TRBJ2-4; 7 positions agree with TRBD2. After removal of 4 bases from V and 0 bases from J, the junction contained 3 bases not matched to a gene. This CDR3 has 15 residues. Germline V gene lookup returns CDR1 MNHEY and CDR2 SVGAGI. The CDR3 reads CASSSSGLAKNIQYF. The CDR3 region has the DNA TGTGCCAGCAGTTCTAGCGGACTAGCCAAAAACATTCAGTACTTC.

This chain uses TRBV24-1 with TRBJ2-3; unclear D gene. Germline V gives CDR1 KGHDR, CDR2 SFDVKD. Trimming removed 7 bases from V and 5 bases from J, with 3 bases in between. The length of the CDR3 is 10 residues. CDR3 loop: CATSLDTQYF. The CDR3 bases are TGTGCCACCAGCTTAGATACGCAGTATTTT.